This TCR beta chain was retrieved from a study of cytomegalovirus exposure and HLA in healthy donors (dated by TCRdb to 2017 to 2019). With regard to the full study: An earlier analysis of approximately 640 of the donors reported more than 250 Gb of sequence data and around 110 million unique TCR beta sequences from about 179 million T cells. Rather than drawing on any new phenotypic data, the later analysis identified candidate immune exposures from TCR beta sequences and the way those sequences occurred across donors. In a later genetic analysis, genome-wide SNP genotypes for about 65% of the 666 donors were used, and that subset was treated as a discovery cohort. The study used immunosequencing to profile the T cell repertoires of approximately 650 subjects and linked those repertoires to cytomegalovirus serostatus. Of the approximately 400 genotyped donors, around 81% fell in the genetic ancestry cluster associated with self-reported Caucasian donors. All discovery cohort repertoires had been generated on a single sequencing platform. The number of donors typed differed by locus, with roughly 620-630 for A, B, C, DRB1 and DQB1, 522 for DQA1, 600 to 610 for DPA1, and about 450 for DPB1. Across 398 genotyped donors of the cohort, an average of about 220,000 unique TCR beta nucleotide sequences per donor were sequenced, and 15% to 20% of those sequences were non-productive. Because of strong linkage in the cohort, 5 or 6 DR-DQ haplotypes were treated as single units for association and clustering. The study was designed to test whether signatures of past pathogen exposure could be identified by cataloging public T cell receptors. Along with the approximately 700-subject first cohort, a separate validation cohort of more than 90 different subjects was used. An earlier analysis of around 640 of the donors used high-throughput TCR beta sequencing to judge whether each TCR beta V gene segment behaved as functional or pseudogenic. Alongside the repertoire data, information on donor age, sex, ethnicity and CMV serostatus was compiled. A later analysis re-analyzed previously published TCR beta repertoires from 500 to 700 donors and added high-resolution HLA genotyping to study TCR occurrence patterns. About 280 gigabases of sequencing data and around 80 million unique TCR sequences made up an early release that covered approximately 700 HLA-typed donors. The study combined high-throughput TCR immunosequencing, statistical association of individual TCRs with disease status, and machine learning to predict cytomegalovirus infection status. HLA typing included class I and class II loci at four-digit resolution.

Broad study findings and their caveats: Because counts were too low, seventeen rarely observed V segments, including chromosome 9 orphons, were excluded from the earlier analysis of 587 of the donors. In vitro tests confirmed that a few of the cytomegalovirus-associated TCR beta chains recognize cytomegalovirus antigens. A further reported finding was that TCR beta sequences accurately predicted the HLA-A and HLA-B alleles for most subjects in the first cohort. In a later analysis, 16,951 TCR beta sequences were associated with specific HLA alleles at a false discovery rate of 0.05. A cluster of highly shared sequence variants was judged likely to represent a technical artifact of the sequencing pipeline. According to a later analysis, most CMV-associated TCR beta chains appeared to be HLA-restricted, and the HLA associations seemed to be driven largely by CMV exposure. In both the original and validation cohorts, the classifier was reported to diagnose cytomegalovirus status with high specificity and sensitivity. Broadly in line with IMGT annotations, most TCR beta V segments showed up in productive rearrangements about 90% or about 30% of the time in an earlier analysis of 450 to 750 of the donors. A total of 150 to 200 TCR beta chains were listed by the study as associated with cytomegalovirus. Because HLA typing was unavailable for some donors at each locus, only the typed subset was used in association tests. Linkage disequilibrium might explain the correlated functional status among segregating V segments, but an unknown experimental factor could not be ruled out. The authors suggested that the approach could potentially be extended to other disease states and immunological phenotypes. The presence/absence analyses assumed that sequencing depth was roughly uniform across donors, and that assumption may not be true. This cohort had only TCR beta chains sequenced, and the lack of alpha or paired-chain data limited which features could be detected. In a later analysis, TCR association rates were found to vary across HLA loci, with the most associated TCRs seen for DRB1 alleles and the fewest for HLA-C alleles. When HLA alleles, especially DR and DQ, strongly co-occurred, attributing TCR associations to individual alleles was difficult. Immune exposure information for the cohort was limited to CMV serostatus. While some public TCRs were present in many individuals, most TCR sequences turned up only very rarely across donors. Several of the top co-occurrence clusters appeared to be linked to parvovirus B19, influenza, CMV and Epstein-Barr virus, according to a later analysis. Compared with equally common non-associated chains, HLA-associated TCR beta chains in a later analysis were more clonally expanded and had lower generation probabilities. In a later genetic analysis, fewer N-insertions in productive TCRs were reported among donors in an Asian-associated ancestry cluster than the 666-donor mean. Some IMGT-functional V segments, including TRBV6-2 and TRBV6-3, could not be told apart with the 87-base-pair reads, so those segments were excluded. In a later genetic analysis, a missense DCLRE1C variant was associated with V-gene and J-gene trimming of TCR beta chains, and the association was replicated in an independent cohort.

The cohort comprised fewer than 750 healthy bone marrow donors. At the time of sampling, every cohort member was nominally healthy, though immune exposures that went unrecorded were likely present. The donor was CMV seronegative and belonged to the group of more than 300 seronegative cohort members. A peripheral blood sample was collected from each donor, and TCR beta sequencing was performed on peripheral blood mononuclear cells. Genomic DNA was extracted from the blood cell samples with the Qiagen DNeasy Blood Extraction Kit. In the case of this clone: Its recognized antigen is unknown. No much larger clonotype is one base removed from it; base qualities were not supplied.

The library was produced with the immunoSEQ multiplex PCR assay. A mixture of 60 forward primers for TCR Vbeta segments and 13 reverse primers for TCR Jbeta segments was used in the multiplex PCR. The CDR3 region of rearranged TCR beta genes was amplified from genomic DNA by a multiplex PCR assay. On the Illumina HiSeq System, the amplified TCR beta libraries were sequenced as 87-base-pair reads. As for the original processing: A later analysis tallied tens of millions of unique TCR beta chains across the 550 to 850 repertoires, and about 12 million of those chains were shared by two or more donors. Raw reads were error-corrected and collapsed into unique sequences with a nearest-neighbor algorithm that merged closely related sequences to remove PCR and sequencing errors. Alignment of CDR3 sequences to IMGT reference sequences was used to assign V, D and J gene segments. For a sequence to be retained, a match of at least six nucleotides was required to both a V gene segment and a J gene segment. Rearrangements were classified as productive when the CDR3 lacked stop codons and remained in frame with V and J, and all other rearrangements were classified as non-productive. CDR3 was defined according to IMGT convention as the region running from the second conserved V-encoded cysteine to the conserved J-encoded phenylalanine. The earlier analysis of 550 to 650 of the donors excluded any sequence lacking an unambiguous match to a single V gene segment. In an earlier analysis of about 590 of the donors, a V segment was called functional when productive rearrangements were above 56.7%, and segregating when the standard deviation between donors exceeded 5%. A statistical classification framework was built for diagnosing cytomegalovirus status from the catalog of TCR beta chain sequences. A later analysis assigned V and J genes by comparing TCR nucleotide sequences with IMGT/GENE-DB human TR gene sequences. In a later analysis, CDR3 sequences and most-parsimonious VDJ recombination scenarios were assigned using the TCRdist pipeline. In a later analysis, each TCR beta chain was defined by its CDR3 amino acid sequence together with its V-gene family, and reads lacking a unique V-gene family were excluded. A later analysis removed several hundred highly shared, low-generation-probability nucleotide sequences to deal with suspected cross-contamination and a sequencing artifact. In a later analysis, a clonal expansion index was calculated for each public chain from normalized within-repertoire ranks of inferred template counts. In a later analysis, generation probabilities were computed using a VDJ recombination model fitted to out-of-frame rearrangements, and the results were checked against IGoR. In a later analysis, hypergeometric tests were used to score TCR-TCR, TCR-HLA and TCR-CMV co-occurrence, with a repertoire-size bias correction applied to TCR pairs. False discovery rates were estimated in a later analysis by permuting HLA or CMV assignments 20 times. A later analysis grouped co-occurring TCRs with DBSCAN, adding TCRdist sequence similarity when clustering within HLA-allele-positive subsets. Repertoires with fewer than 30,000 or more than 120,000 public chains, plus five repertoires with anomalous nucleotide sharing, were excluded from co-occurrence clustering. This is the immuneACCESS table as TCRdb keeps it, with only in-frame sequences that have V and J called. A part of the clones is gone; compared with another copy, unresolved V genes explain less than half, and the rest is unexplained. The DNA was the basis for D and trimming; V, J and clone size are from that table. This sample holds some 150,000 clones; roughly 76% were observed only once. In total, the top ten clones hold around 1.4% of the sample.

Germline trimming amounts to 5 bases on V and 7 bases on J, with 12 as the count of junction bases outside the gene matches. The CDR3, cysteine through phenylalanine, is 16 amino acids long. Of all the DNA, just the CDR3 is kept, 48 bases in frame from base 1. The CDR1 and CDR2 encoded by the germline V gene (reference sequence) are LNHDA and SQIVND. The sequence derives from a man between 60 and 75 years old in good health and CMV-seronegative. Sequenced sample: PBMCs. Recombination joined TRBV19 with TRBJ2-1, and TRBD1 aligns with 9 junction nucleotides. The nucleotide sequence is given as TGTGCCAGTAGTGAAACAGGGGGCCCTCCCGAGAATGAGCAGTTCTTC. The resulting protein is CASSETGGPPENEQFF.